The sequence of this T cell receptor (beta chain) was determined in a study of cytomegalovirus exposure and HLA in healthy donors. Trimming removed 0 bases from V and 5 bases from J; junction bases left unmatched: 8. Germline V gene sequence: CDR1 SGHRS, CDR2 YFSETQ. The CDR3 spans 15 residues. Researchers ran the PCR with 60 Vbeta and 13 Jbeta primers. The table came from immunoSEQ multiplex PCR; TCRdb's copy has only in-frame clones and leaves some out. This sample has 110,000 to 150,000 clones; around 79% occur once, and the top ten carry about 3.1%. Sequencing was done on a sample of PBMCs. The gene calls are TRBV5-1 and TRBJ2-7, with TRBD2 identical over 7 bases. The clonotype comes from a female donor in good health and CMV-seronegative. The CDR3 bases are TGCGCCAGCAGCTTGGCCGCGGGAGTTAGTGACGAGCAGTACTTC. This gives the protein CASSLAAGVSDEQYF.